The 22 T cell receptor beta chains in this list originate from one sample, sequenced in a study of T cell repertoires in cytomegalovirus infection. These TCRs' antigens remain unknown. TCRdb re-analysed the reads in MiXCR, keeping a single row per CDR3 protein. The table includes 570,000 or so distinct CDR3 sequences, 40% detected once. The starting material was cultured PBMCs, obtained from culture after CMV antigen stimulation. These receptors were taken from a human donor in good health (CMV status not recorded). Some clones in this sample may be carry-over from other donors' samples.

The rearrangement joins TRBV28 to TRBJ1-6; TRBD1 agrees at 9 bases. The CDR3 is 16 amino acids. CDR1 is MDHEN and CDR2 is SYDVKM in the germline V gene. The V gene end was trimmed by 5 bases and the J gene end by 6 bases; junction bases not matched to a gene: 8. CDR3 DNA sequence: TGTGCCAGCAGTCTCGGGACAGGGATGAGTAATTCACCCCTCCACTTT. Protein product: CASSLGTGMSNSPLHF.

This clonotype came up a few times. CDR3 sequence reads: CATLLEEGDGETQYF. The CDR3 bases are TGTGCCACCCTCTTGGAGGAGGGGGACGGAGAGACCCAGTACTTC. The J gene is TRBJ2-5, the V gene TRBV27; D assignment may be TRBD1 or TRBD2 (6 bases each). The CDR3 has 15 residues. Trimming shortened V by 10 bases and J by 4 bases, and 22 bases separated the two germline ends. The germline V gene has CDR1 MNHEY and CDR2 SMNVEV (reference sequence).

The chain uses TRBV12-3 or TRBV12-4 and TRBJ2-5; D might be TRBD1 or TRBD2, each matching 6 bases. This CDR3 contains 13 residues. The V gene lost 5 bases and the J gene lost 5 bases, with 12 bases spanning the gap. The DNA of the CDR3 is TGTGCCAGCAGTAACCAAGGGGGGGAGACCCAGTACTTC. It is translated as CASSNQGGETQYF.

This clonotype was observed at least ten times. This chain joins TRBV7-2 and TRBJ2-7, with 7 bases identical to TRBD2. The CDR3 runs to 13 residues. The junction had 14 bases not matched to a gene; V was cut back by 8 bases and J by 10 bases. Germline-derived CDR1 and CDR2 are SGHTA and FQGNSA. This chain's CDR3 is CASSPGSREYQYF. The CDR3 nucleotides are TGTGCCAGCTCTCCGGGTTCGCGGGAGTACCAGTACTTC.

This clonotype was seen just once. The chain combines TRBV2 with TRBJ2-1, with D maybe TRBD1 (5 bases). Trimming shortened V by 1 base and J by 0 bases, and 10 bases separated the two germline ends. CDR1 is SNHLY, CDR2 FYNNEI, per germline. The CDR3 contains 16 residues. The CDR3 region is CASSEEGSSSYNEQFF. The CDR3 nucleotides are TGTGCCAGCAGTGAAGAGGGGTCGAGCTCCTACAATGAGCAGTTCTTC. Based on the CDR3 plus reference TRBV2 and TRBJ2-1, the full variable domain is EPEVTQTPSHQVTQMGQEVILRCVPISNHLYFYWYRQILGQKVEFLVSFYNNEISEKSEIFDDQFSVERPDGSNFTLKIRSTKLEDSAMYFCASSEEGSSSYNEQFFGPGTRLTVL.

The table lists this clonotype with many counts. The genes are TRBV7-8 and TRBJ2-5; D is unresolved. The germline V and J ends were trimmed by 3 bases and 9 bases, with 20 bases remaining between them. CDR3 length: 15 residues. The germline gives CDR1 SGHVS, CDR2 FQNEAQ. The DNA for the CDR3 is TGTGCCAGCAGCTTGGGTCCCTTACAAGAGATGGCCCAGTACTTC. As protein: CASSLGPLQEMAQYF.

The rearrangement uses TRBV19 and TRBJ1-1; D is perhaps TRBD1 (5 bases). The germline CDR1 and CDR2 sequences are LNHDA and SQIVND (reference sequence). V lost 7 bases, J lost 4 bases, and 16 bases lay in between. The CDR3 is 14 amino acids. The CDR3 nucleotides read TGTGCCAGTACTAATGGGGCCGGGGCCACTGAAGCTTTCTTT. Its translation is CASTNGAGATEAFF. The full variable domain, rest sourced from reference TRBV19 and TRBJ1-1, is DGGITQSPKYLFRKEGQNVTLSCEQNLNHDAMYWYRQDPGQGLRLIYYSQIVNDFQKGDIAEGYSVSREKKESFPLTVTSAQKNPTAFYLCASTNGAGATEAFFGQGTRLTVV.

This clonotype has just one count. The V and J genes are TRBV5-1 and TRBJ1-1; 8 nucleotides align to TRBD1. The V segment lost 2 bases and the J segment 7 bases; nucleotides outside the gene matches: 4. The CDR3 is 13 amino acids. Germline assignment: CDR1 SGHRS and CDR2 YFSETQ. CDR3: CASSFGGQGEAFF. In nucleotides, the CDR3 is TGCGCCAGCAGCTTCGGCGGACAGGGTGAAGCTTTCTTT.

The V call is TRBV12-3 or TRBV12-4, the J call TRBJ1-1; a possible D gene is TRBD1 (6 bases). The CDR3 consists of 13 residues. V was pared by 11 bases and J by 0 bases, with 13 bases between. The CDR3 DNA reads TGTGCCGGAACGGACAGCTTGAACACTGAAGCTTTCTTT. Its translation is CAGTDSLNTEAFF.

V and J are TRBV20-1 and TRBJ2-2, with 8 bases matching TRBD1. There are 17 residues in the CDR3. Losses at the gene ends were 0 bases for V and 5 bases for J; bases not matched to a gene: 11. Germline loops: CDR1 DFQATT, CDR2 SNEGSKA (reference sequence). In DNA form, the CDR3 reads TGCAGTGCTAGAGATGAGGGAGGACAGGGATGGACCGGGGAGCTGTTTTTT. It encodes CSARDEGGQGWTGELFF.

The chain recombines TRBV9 with TRBJ2-1, with 8 bases identical to TRBD2. Germline values: CDR1 SGDLS, CDR2 YYNGEE. After removal of 1 base from V and 5 bases from J, the junction contained 5 bases not matched to a gene. The CDR3 contains 15 residues. In DNA, the CDR3 is TGTGCCAGCAGCGTATTAGGGACTAGGCACAATGAGCAGTTCTTC. Residues: CASSVLGTRHNEQFF.

This clonotype was seen more than once but under ten times. This chain joins TRBV7-8 and TRBJ2-1; possibly TRBD2 for D (5 bases). CDR3 length equals 14 residues. V was cut by 1 base and J by 9 bases, with 13 bases left in between. Germline V gene data show CDR1 as SGHVS and CDR2 as FQNEAQ. This chain's CDR3 is CASSLEAGLGEQFF. The CDR3 DNA is TGTGCCAGCAGCTTAGAGGCCGGACTTGGTGAGCAGTTCTTC.

There are a few counts of this clonotype. This sequence joins TRBV12-3 or TRBV12-4 and TRBJ2-2, with D possibly being TRBD2 (6 bases). V dropped 2 bases and J dropped 7 bases, with 17 bases sitting between them. This CDR3 has 16 residues. The CDR3 loop is CASSLFREWVHGELFF. DNA of the CDR3: TGTGCCAGCAGTTTATTCCGGGAGTGGGTCCACGGGGAGCTGTTTTTT.

The chain recombines TRBV6-2 or TRBV6-3 with TRBJ1-2; unclear D gene. V was trimmed by 7 bases and J by 8 bases, leaving 17 bases between them. CDR1 and CDR2 (germline): MNHEY, SVGEGT. The CDR3 spans 13 residues. The CDR3 DNA reads as TGTGCCAGCAATTTCCCGGGCCTCGACGGCTACACCTTC. Translating gives CASNFPGLDGYTF.

This clonotype came up a few times. CDR3 coding DNA: TGCGCCAGCAGCTTGGTGGCGGCTAACCCGACCCAGTACTTC. This gives the protein CASSLVAANPTQYF. The chain uses TRBV5-1 and TRBJ2-5; D gene ambiguous. The length of the CDR3 is 14 residues. With 0 bases removed from V and 7 bases from J, the gap between germline ends came to 13 bases. Germline-derived CDR1 and CDR2 are SGHRS and YFSETQ.

This clonotype was picked up a small number of times. V is TRBV4-1 and J is TRBJ1-4; no clear D. V lost 0 bases and J 11 bases, leaving 10 bases between the germline ends. The CDR3 contains 13 residues. The germline V gene encodes CDR1 MGHRA and CDR2 YSYEKL. The CDR3, as DNA: TGCGCCAGCAGCCAAGAAGGTACTGGGAAACTGTTTTTT. It codes for CASSQEGTGKLFF.

The chain is built from TRBV7-2 and TRBJ2-1, with D hard to call. Germline V gene sequence: CDR1 SGHTA, CDR2 FQGNSA. The CDR3 consists of 15 residues. The ends were cut back, 5 bases at V and 4 bases at J, with 15 bases in the middle. The CDR3 here is CASSPLQGNYNEQFF. Here the CDR3 DNA reads TGTGCCAGCAGCCCCCTCCAAGGGAATTACAATGAGCAGTTCTTC.

The rearrangement links TRBV27 to TRBJ2-5, with TRBD1 as a possible D gene (6 bases). The CDR3 is 13 residues long. The V gene lost 6 bases and the J gene lost 3 bases, with 11 bases spanning the gap. CDR1 is MNHEY, CDR2 SMNVEV, per germline (reference sequence). The CDR3 region has the DNA TGTGCCAGCAGACTCTACAGGGAAGAGACCCAGTACTTC. Its translation: CASRLYREETQYF.

The rearrangement links TRBV7-2 to TRBJ2-3; TRBD2 matches 8 bases. CDR1 and CDR2 from the germline V gene are SGHTA and FQGNSA. Trimming at V came to 5 bases and at J to 3 bases, leaving 7 bases not matched to a gene. This CDR3 region has 15 residues. The CDR3 bases are TGTGCCAGCAGCCGCCAGATAGCGGGGACAGATACGCAGTATTTT. This translates into CASSRQIAGTDTQYF.

This clonotype was observed a handful of times. The gene calls are TRBV7-2 and TRBJ2-3; no clear D gene. Germline V gene data show CDR1 as SGHTA and CDR2 as FQGNSA. Trimming took 6 bases from V and 6 from J, leaving 13 bases between them. This CDR3 spans 13 amino acids. The CDR3 spells CASRGPSGDTQYF. The CDR3 region has the DNA TGTGCCAGCAGGGGCCCCTCCGGGGATACGCAGTATTTT.

In this sample, this clonotype turned up a few times. The gene calls are TRBV7-2 and TRBJ2-1, with D maybe TRBD2 (7 bases). This CDR3 is 15 amino acids long. V lost 5 bases to trimming and J lost 3 bases, with 14 bases between them. Germline assignment: CDR1 SGHTA and CDR2 FQGNSA. The CDR3 DNA is TGTGCCAGCAGCCGTGTAGGGGGGGTCTACAATGAGCAGTTCTTC. Its translation: CASSRVGGVYNEQFF.

This clonotype was seen a single time. The chain joins TRBV12-3 or TRBV12-4 to TRBJ2-5; 11 positions agree with TRBD2. V trimming: 5 bases; J trimming: 4 bases; junction bases outside the gene matches: 6. There are 15 residues in the CDR3. CDR3 protein: CASSQLSGRGETQYF. The CDR3 DNA sequence: TGTGCCAGCAGTCAACTTAGCGGGAGGGGAGAGACCCAGTACTTC.